What follows is one T cell receptor beta chain and its context. The sample contains more than one DNA sequence encoding this CDR3. This table comes from immunoSEQ multiplex PCR, and its TCRdb copy is limited to in-frame clones, with some not included. This table holds about 31,000 clones, roughly 88% found once. Germline trimming cut 4 bases from V and 5 bases from J; bases unmatched to any gene: 8. Looked up from germline, CDR1 is SGDLS and CDR2 is YYNGEE. CDR3 length equals 16 residues. The record originates from a study of blood T cell repertoires in COVID-19. Study details: The United States, Italy and Spain provided the acute and convalescent COVID-19 samples. T cells, B-cell-depleted T cells, or PBMCs provided the cDNA or gDNA that served as material.

The sample consisted of peripheral blood. The gene calls are TRBV9 and TRBJ2-2, with 10 nucleotides matching TRBD2. This receptor was taken from a man between 60 and 75 years old with COVID-19, enrolled during active disease. In DNA, the CDR3 is TGTGCCAGCAGCCCCAGGCTAGCGGGAGCAACCGGGGAGCTGTTTTTT. Protein product: CASSPRLAGATGELFF.